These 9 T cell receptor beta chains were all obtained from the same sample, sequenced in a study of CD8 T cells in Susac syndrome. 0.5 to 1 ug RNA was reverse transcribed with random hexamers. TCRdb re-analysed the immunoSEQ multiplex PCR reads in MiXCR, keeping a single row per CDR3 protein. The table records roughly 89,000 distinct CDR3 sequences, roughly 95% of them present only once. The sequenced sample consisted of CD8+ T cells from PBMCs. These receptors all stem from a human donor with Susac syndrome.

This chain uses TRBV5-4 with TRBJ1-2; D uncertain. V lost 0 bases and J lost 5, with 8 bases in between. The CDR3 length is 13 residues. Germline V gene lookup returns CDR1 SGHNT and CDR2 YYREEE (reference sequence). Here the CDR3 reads CASSLELLYGYTF. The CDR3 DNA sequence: TGTGCCAGCAGCTTGGAATTGCTATATGGCTACACCTTC.

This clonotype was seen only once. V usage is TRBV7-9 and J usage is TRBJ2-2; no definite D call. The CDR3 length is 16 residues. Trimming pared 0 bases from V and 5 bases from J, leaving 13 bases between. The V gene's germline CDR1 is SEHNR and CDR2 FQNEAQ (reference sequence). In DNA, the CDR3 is TGTGCCAGCAGCTTAGCGGCGGAGTTTTCAACCGGGGAGCTGTTTTTT. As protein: CASSLAAEFSTGELFF.

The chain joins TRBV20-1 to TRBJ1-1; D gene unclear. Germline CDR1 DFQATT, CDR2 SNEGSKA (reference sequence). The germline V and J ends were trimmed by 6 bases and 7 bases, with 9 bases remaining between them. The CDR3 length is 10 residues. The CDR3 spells CSARVGEAFF. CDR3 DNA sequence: TGCAGTGCCCGGGTAGGTGAAGCTTTCTTT.

For the CDR3, the DNA is TGTGCCAGCAGTCGCTGGGGGGGGAACCAAGAGACCCAGTACTTC. Translating it yields CASSRWGGNQETQYF. The rearrangement links TRBV6-5 to TRBJ2-5; 7 positions agree with TRBD2. This CDR3 comprises 15 residues. Germline values: CDR1 MNHEY, CDR2 SVGAGI. J was trimmed by 0 bases and V by 5 bases; bases with no gene match: 6.

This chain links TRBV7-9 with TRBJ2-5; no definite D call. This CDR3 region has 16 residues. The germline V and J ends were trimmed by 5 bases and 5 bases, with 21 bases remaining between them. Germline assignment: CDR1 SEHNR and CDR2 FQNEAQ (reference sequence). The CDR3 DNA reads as TGTGCCAGCAGCCCTACATCCGGACGGACCTCGGAGACCCAGTACTTC. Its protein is CASSPTSGRTSETQYF. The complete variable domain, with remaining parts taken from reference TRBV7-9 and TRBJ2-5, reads DTGVSQNPRHKITKRGQNVTFRCDPISEHNRLYWYRQTLGQGPEFLTYFQNEAQLEKSRLLSDRFSAERPKGSFSTLEIQRTEQGDSAMYLCASSPTSGRTSETQYFGPGTRLLVL.

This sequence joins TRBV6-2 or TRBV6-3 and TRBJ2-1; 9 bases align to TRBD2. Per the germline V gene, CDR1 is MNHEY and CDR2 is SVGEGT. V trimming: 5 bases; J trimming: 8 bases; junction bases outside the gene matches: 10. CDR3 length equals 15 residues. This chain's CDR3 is CASSPGEREVHEQFF. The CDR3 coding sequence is TGTGCCAGCAGTCCAGGGGAGCGGGAGGTACATGAGCAGTTCTTC.

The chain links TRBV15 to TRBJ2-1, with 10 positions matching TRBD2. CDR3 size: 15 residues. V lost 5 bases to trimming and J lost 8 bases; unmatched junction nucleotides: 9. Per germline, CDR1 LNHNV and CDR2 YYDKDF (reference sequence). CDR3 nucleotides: TGTGCCACCAGCCAAGGGGGGGGGACTAGCGATGAGCAGTTCTTC. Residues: CATSQGGGTSDEQFF.

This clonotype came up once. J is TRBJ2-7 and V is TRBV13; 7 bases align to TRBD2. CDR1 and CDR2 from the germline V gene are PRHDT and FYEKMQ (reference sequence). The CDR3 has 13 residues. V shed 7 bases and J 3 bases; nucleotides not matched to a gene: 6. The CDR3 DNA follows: TGTGCCAGCACCCGGGGGGTCGGCTACGAGCAGTACTTC. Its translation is CASTRGVGYEQYF.

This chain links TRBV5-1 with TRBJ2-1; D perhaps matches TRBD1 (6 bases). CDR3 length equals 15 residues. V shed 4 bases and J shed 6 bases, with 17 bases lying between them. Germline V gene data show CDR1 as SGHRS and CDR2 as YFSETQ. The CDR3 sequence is CASSRGGPPGNEQFF. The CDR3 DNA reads TGCGCCAGCAGCAGAGGGGGACCTCCTGGCAATGAGCAGTTCTTC.